In this sample, the clone carrying this TCR beta chain turned up a few times. What it binds is unknown. In all sorted populations, purity surpassed 98%. This sample stems from a study of beta chain features in type 1 diabetes. Whole-study findings and limits: Insertion counts at VDJ junctions were lower in type 1 diabetes patients, who also showed more deletions there.

Expressed TCRB transcripts got sequenced, as all isolated RNA was reverse transcribed. Profiling relied on immunoSEQ multiplex PCR, and the TCRdb table lists in-frame clones only, not all of them. This table has approximately 300,000 clones, about 10% appearing once. The TCR originated in a woman under 40 in good health. Sequencing used naive CD4+ T cells from blood.

The CDR3, as DNA: TGTGCCAGCATGCTGACAGCGTTATCCTACGAGCAGTACTTC. Protein sequence: CASMLTALSYEQYF. The V and J genes are TRBV28 and TRBJ2-7, with a weak D call TRBD1 (5 bases). Germline values: CDR1 MDHEN, CDR2 SYDVKM. V was trimmed by 7 bases and J by 1 base, leaving 14 bases between them. There are 14 residues in the CDR3.